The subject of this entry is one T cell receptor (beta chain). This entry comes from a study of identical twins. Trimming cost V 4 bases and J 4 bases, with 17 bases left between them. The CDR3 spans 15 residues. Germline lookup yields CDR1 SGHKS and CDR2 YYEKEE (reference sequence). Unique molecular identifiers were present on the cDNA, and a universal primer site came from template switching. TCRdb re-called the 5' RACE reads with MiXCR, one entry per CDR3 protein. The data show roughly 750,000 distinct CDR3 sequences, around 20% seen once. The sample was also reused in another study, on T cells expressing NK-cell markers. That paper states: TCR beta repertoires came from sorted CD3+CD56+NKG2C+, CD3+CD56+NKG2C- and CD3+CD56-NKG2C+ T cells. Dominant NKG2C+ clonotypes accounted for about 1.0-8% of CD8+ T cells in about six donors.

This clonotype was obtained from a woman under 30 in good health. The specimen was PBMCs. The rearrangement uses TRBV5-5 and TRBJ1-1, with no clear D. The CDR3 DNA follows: TGTGCCAGCAGCCCGGAGGGAGACGGCAGCACTGAAGCTTTCTTT. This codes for CASSPEGDGSTEAFF.